One and the same sample provided the 15 T cell receptor beta chains below, sequenced in a study of shared clonotypes between healthy human individuals. Libraries were prepared by immunoSEQ multiplex PCR; TCRdb keeps only in-frame clonotypes and omits some of them. This table has about 980,000 clones, 76% appearing once. Specimen: memory CD4+ T cells sorted from blood. Stated subset: CD45RA-negative fraction. The receptors shown here come from a young man in good health.

This chain joins TRBV2 and TRBJ1-5, with D unclear. V was pared by 2 bases and J by 9 bases, with 17 bases between. The germline V gene encodes CDR1 SNHLY and CDR2 FYNNEI. This CDR3 comprises 15 residues. CDR3 coding DNA: TGTGCCAGCAGTGAATTTCATCCAGGCTTGTGGCCCCAGCATTTT. Translating gives CASSEFHPGLWPQHF.

CDR3 sequence: CSVDISADQETQYF. The CDR3 nucleotides read TGCAGCGTTGATATTTCGGCGGACCAAGAGACCCAGTACTTC. This chain uses TRBV29-1 with TRBJ2-5; no firm D call. Germline values: CDR1 SQVTM, CDR2 ANQGSEA. This CDR3 comprises 14 residues. Trimming took off 3 bases at V and 0 bases at J, with 11 bases between the two ends. The full variable domain, its missing parts supplied by reference TRBV29-1 and TRBJ2-5, is SAVISQKPSRDICQRGTSLTIQCQVDSQVTMMFWYRQQPGQSLTLIATANQGSEATYESGFVIDKFPISRPNLTFSTLTVSNMSPEDSSIYLCSVDISADQETQYFGPGTRLLVL.

The V call is TRBV18, the J call TRBJ2-7; 9 positions agree with TRBD1. The V and J ends lost 2 bases and 5 bases, in that order; junction bases with no gene match: 7. This CDR3 has 15 residues. Germline loops: CDR1 KGHSH, CDR2 LQKENI. For the CDR3, the DNA is TGTGCCAGCTCACCAACCGGGACAGGGCGCGACGAGCAGTACTTC. Its protein product is CASSPTGTGRDEQYF.

CDR3 protein: CASSLSGVPDTQYF. In nucleotides, the CDR3 is TGTGCCAGCAGCTTAAGCGGGGTTCCAGATACGCAGTATTTT. The chain joins TRBV7-3 to TRBJ2-3; a weak D match, TRBD2 (6 bases). Germline CDR1 is SGHTA and CDR2 is FQGTGA. The CDR3 spans 14 residues. Trimming took off 1 base at V and 4 bases at J, with 9 bases between the two ends. Using reference TRBV7-3 and TRBJ2-3 for the parts outside the CDR3, the full variable domain is GAGVSQTPSNKVTEKGKYVELRCDPISGHTALYWYRQSLGQGPEFLIYFQGTGAADDSGLPNDRFFAVRPEGSVSTLKIQRTERGDSAVYLCASSLSGVPDTQYFGPGTRLTVL.

The chain is built from TRBV25-1 and TRBJ1-1; the D gene is possibly TRBD1 (6 bases). This CDR3 region has 12 residues. The germline CDR1 and CDR2 sequences are MGHDK and SYGVNS. The V and J ends lost 8 bases and 5 bases respectively, with 12 bases between them. CDR3 in amino acids: CASPEQGTEAFF. As DNA, the CDR3 is TGTGCCAGCCCCGAGCAGGGGACTGAAGCTTTCTTT. Filled out from reference TRBV25-1 and TRBJ1-1, the complete variable domain reads EADIYQTPRYLVIGTGKKITLECSQTMGHDKMYWYQQDPGMELHLIHYSYGVNSTEKGDLSSESTVSRIRTEHFPLTLESARPSHTSQYLCASPEQGTEAFFGQGTRLTVV.

V usage is TRBV6-1 and J usage is TRBJ1-2; D may be TRBD1 (5 bases). The CDR3 runs 15 residues. The germline V gene has CDR1 MNHNS and CDR2 SASEGT. V was cut by 10 bases and J by 1 base, with 19 bases left in between. CDR3 residues: CAISTDRMYNYGYTF. The CDR3 nucleotides read TGTGCCATCTCGACCGACAGAATGTATAACTATGGCTACACCTTC.

This chain uses TRBV28 with TRBJ1-6; 7 nucleotides line up with TRBD1. Germline assignment: CDR1 MDHEN and CDR2 SYDVKM. V was pared by 5 bases and J by 7 bases, with 11 bases of the junction left unmatched. The CDR3 runs 16 residues. The CDR3 nucleotides read TGTGCCAGCAGTCCACGACAGGGCAGTTACAATTCACCCCTCCACTTT. This translates into CASSPRQGSYNSPLHF. The full variable domain, with the rest looked up from reference TRBV28 and TRBJ1-6, is DVKVTQSSRYLVKRTGEKVFLECVQDMDHENMFWYRQDPGLGLRLIYFSYDVKMKEKGDIPEGYSVSREKKERFSLILESASTNQTSMYLCASSPRQGSYNSPLHFGNGTRLTVT.

V is TRBV14 and J is TRBJ1-6; D gene uncertain. V lost 8 bases, J lost 10 bases, and 18 bases lay in between. The CDR3 is 14 residues long. CDR1 SGHDN and CDR2 FVKESK come from the germline V gene. Here the CDR3 DNA reads TGTGCCAGCGGGTTCGGACTGGGTCAATCACCCCTCCACTTT. It yields the protein CASGFGLGQSPLHF.

The chain recombines TRBV28 with TRBJ1-2; 7 nucleotides agree with TRBD1. Germline CDR1 reads MDHEN; CDR2 reads SYDVKM. V trimming: 5 bases; J trimming: 8 bases; junction bases outside the gene matches: 14. The CDR3 is made up of 15 amino acids. The CDR3 bases are TGTGCCAGCAGTACCGCAGGCCCGACAGGGAGCGGCTACACCTTC. This encodes CASSTAGPTGSGYTF.

The gene calls are TRBV6-5 and TRBJ2-7; the D gene is possibly TRBD2 (6 bases). Trimming took off 8 bases at V and 3 bases at J, with 14 bases between the two ends. This CDR3 comprises 13 residues. Germline-derived CDR1 and CDR2 are MNHEY and SVGAGI. Written as DNA, the CDR3 is TGTGCCAGCGGTCGGACTACGGACTACGAGCAGTACTTC. Amino acid sequence: CASGRTTDYEQYF.

The chain couples TRBV29-1 to TRBJ1-4, with D maybe TRBD1 (6 bases). The CDR3 has 14 residues. Germline V gene data show CDR1 as SQVTM and CDR2 as ANQGSEA. Trimming left V 7 bases short and J 3 bases short, with 15 bases between. The CDR3 coding sequence is TGCAGCGGAGACAGGCCGCTCTCTAATGAAAAACTGTTTTTT. Translation gives CSGDRPLSNEKLFF.

The CDR3 protein is CASKGLITYEQYF. The CDR3 DNA reads as TGTGCCAGCAAGGGACTTATTACGTACGAGCAGTACTTC. The genes are TRBV25-1 and TRBJ2-7; tentatively, D is TRBD2 (6 bases). Trimming cost V 7 bases and J 4 bases, with 14 bases left between them. CDR1 is MGHDK, CDR2 SYGVNS, per germline. The CDR3 has 13 amino acids.

The genes are TRBV14 and TRBJ1-6; TRBD1 agrees at 11 bases. V lost 5 bases, J lost 10 bases, and 1 base stayed unmatched. CDR1 and CDR2 from the germline V gene are SGHDN and FVKESK. The CDR3 covers 13 residues. The DNA of the CDR3 is TGTGCCAGCAGCGGACAGGGGGCATCACCCCTCCACTTT. This translates into CASSGQGASPLHF.

This sequence joins TRBV28 and TRBJ1-1; TRBD1 agrees at 7 bases. Trimming removed 5 bases from V and 7 bases from J; junction bases left unmatched: 4. Germline V gives CDR1 MDHEN, CDR2 SYDVKM. This CDR3 has 12 residues. In DNA, the CDR3 is TGTGCCAGCAGTCGGGGACAGTATGAAGCTTTCTTT. This encodes CASSRGQYEAFF.

This chain uses TRBV30 with TRBJ1-2; the match to TRBD1 covers 8 bases. Unmatched junction bases numbered 0, after V lost 5 bases and J lost 4 bases. CDR1 is GTSNPN and CDR2 is SVGIG in the germline V gene (reference sequence). This CDR3 contains 11 residues. CDR3 sequence (DNA): TGTGCCTGGGGGACAGGCTATGGCTACACCTTC. As protein: CAWGTGYGYTF.